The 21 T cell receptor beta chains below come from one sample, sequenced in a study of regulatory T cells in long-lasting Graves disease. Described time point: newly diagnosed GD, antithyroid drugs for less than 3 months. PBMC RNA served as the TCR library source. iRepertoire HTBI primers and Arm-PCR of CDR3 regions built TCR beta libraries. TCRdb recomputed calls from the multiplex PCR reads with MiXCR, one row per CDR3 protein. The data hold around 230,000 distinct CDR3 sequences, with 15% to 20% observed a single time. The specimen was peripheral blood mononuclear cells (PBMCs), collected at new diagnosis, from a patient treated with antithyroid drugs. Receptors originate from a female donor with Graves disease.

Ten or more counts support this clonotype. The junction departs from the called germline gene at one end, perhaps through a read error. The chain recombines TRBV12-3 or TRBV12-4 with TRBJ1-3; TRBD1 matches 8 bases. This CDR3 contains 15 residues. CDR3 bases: TGTGCCAGCAGAATTGACAGGGGTGGAGGAAGCACCATATATTTT. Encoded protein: CASRIDRGGGSTIYF.

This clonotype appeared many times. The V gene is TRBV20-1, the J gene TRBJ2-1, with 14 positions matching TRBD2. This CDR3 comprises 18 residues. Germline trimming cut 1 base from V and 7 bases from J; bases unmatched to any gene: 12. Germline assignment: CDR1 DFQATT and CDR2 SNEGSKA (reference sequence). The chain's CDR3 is CSARAFVGTSGSVNEQFF. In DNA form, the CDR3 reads TGCAGTGCTAGAGCCTTCGTAGGGACTAGCGGGAGTGTAAATGAGCAGTTCTTC.

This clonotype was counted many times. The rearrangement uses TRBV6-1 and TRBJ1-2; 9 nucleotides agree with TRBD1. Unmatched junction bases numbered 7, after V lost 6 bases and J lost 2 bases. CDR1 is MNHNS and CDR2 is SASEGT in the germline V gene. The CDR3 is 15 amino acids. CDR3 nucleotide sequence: TGTGCCAGCAGAGCGCCGGGACAGGGAAACTATGGCTACACCTTC. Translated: CASRAPGQGNYGYTF.

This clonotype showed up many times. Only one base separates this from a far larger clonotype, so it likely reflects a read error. CDR3 coding DNA: TGTGCCAGCAACCCGACTAGCGGGAGGGAGGCCCAGTACTTC. Its protein is CASNPTSGREAQYF. The genes are TRBV2 and TRBJ2-1; 14 positions agree with TRBD2. TRBJ2-5 explains the end of the DNA better; the J call may be wrong. Germline assignment: CDR1 SNHLY and CDR2 FYNNEI. The CDR3 contains 14 residues.

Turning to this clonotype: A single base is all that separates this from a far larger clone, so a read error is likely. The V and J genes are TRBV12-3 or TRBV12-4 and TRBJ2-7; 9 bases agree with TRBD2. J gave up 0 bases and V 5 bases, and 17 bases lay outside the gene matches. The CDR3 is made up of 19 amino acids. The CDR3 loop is CASSDTMGAGGSSSYEQYF. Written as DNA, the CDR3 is TGTGCCAGCAGTGATACGATGGGAGCGGGAGGATCGAGCTCCTACGAGCAGTACTTC.

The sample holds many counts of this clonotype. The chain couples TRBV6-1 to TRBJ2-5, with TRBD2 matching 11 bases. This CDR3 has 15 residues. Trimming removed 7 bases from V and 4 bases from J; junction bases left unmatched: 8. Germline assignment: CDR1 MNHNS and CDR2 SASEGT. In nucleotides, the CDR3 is TGTGCCAGCACCCAGGTAGCGGGGGGGAGAGAGACCCAGTACTTC. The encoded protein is CASTQVAGGRETQYF.

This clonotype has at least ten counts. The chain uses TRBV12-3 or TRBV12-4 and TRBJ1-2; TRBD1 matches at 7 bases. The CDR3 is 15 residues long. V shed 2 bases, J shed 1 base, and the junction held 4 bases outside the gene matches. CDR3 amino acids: CASSLSAGGNYGYTF. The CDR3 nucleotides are TGTGCCAGCAGTTTATCCGCAGGGGGTAACTATGGCTACACCTTC.

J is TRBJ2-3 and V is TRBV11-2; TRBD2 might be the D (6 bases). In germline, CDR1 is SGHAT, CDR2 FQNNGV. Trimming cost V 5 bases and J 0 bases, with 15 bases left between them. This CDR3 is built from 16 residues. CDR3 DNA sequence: TGTGCCAGCAGCCACCTAGCGCACCCTAGCACAGATACGCAGTATTTT. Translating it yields CASSHLAHPSTDTQYF.

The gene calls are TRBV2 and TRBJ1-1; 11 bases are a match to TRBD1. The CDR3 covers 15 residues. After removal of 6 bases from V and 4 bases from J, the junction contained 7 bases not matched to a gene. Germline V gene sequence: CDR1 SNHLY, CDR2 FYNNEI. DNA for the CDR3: TGTGCCAGCAGGGGGGGGACAGGGGGAGGCACTGAAGCTTTCTTT. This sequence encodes CASRGGTGGGTEAFF.

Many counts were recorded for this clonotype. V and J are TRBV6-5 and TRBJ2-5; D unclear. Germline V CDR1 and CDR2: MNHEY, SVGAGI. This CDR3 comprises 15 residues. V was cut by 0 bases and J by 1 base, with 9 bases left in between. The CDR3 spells CASSYSMVSQETQYF. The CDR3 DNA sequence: TGTGCCAGCAGTTACTCGATGGTGTCCCAAGAGACCCAGTACTTC.

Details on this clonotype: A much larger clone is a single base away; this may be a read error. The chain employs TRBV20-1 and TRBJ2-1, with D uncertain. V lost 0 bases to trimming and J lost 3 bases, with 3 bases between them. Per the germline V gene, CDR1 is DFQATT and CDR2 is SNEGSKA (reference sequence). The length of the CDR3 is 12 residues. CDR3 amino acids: CSAREDYNEQFF. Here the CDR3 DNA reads TGCAGTGCTAGAGAGGACTACAATGAGCAGTTCTTC.

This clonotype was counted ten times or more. CDR3 bases: TGTGCCAGCAGTTACCCTCTAGGGGGGGCAGTCACTGAAGCTTTCTTT. Amino acids: CASSYPLGGAVTEAFF. The rearrangement joins TRBV6-5 to TRBJ1-1; the D gene is possibly TRBD1 (6 bases). Germline V lookup: CDR1 MNHEY, CDR2 SVGAGI. The CDR3 has 16 residues. With 2 bases removed from V and 4 bases from J, the gap between germline ends came to 17 bases.

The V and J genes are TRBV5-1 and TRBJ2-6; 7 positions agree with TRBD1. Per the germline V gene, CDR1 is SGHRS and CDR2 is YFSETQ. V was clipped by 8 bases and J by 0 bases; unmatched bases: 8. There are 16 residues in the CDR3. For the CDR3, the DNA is TGCGCCAGTAACAGGGGTCTGAGCTCTGGGGCCAACGTCCTGACTTTC. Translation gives CASNRGLSSGANVLTF. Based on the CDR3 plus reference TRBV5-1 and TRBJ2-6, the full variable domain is KAGVTQTPRYLIKTRGQQVTLSCSPISGHRSVSWYQQTPGQGLQFLFEYFSETQRNKGNFPGRFSGRQFSNSRSEMNVSTLELGDSALYLCASNRGLSSGANVLTFGAGSRLTVL.

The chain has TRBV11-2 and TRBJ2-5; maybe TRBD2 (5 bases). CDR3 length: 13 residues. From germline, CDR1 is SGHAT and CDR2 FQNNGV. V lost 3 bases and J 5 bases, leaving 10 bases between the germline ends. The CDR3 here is CASSLDGIETQYF. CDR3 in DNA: TGTGCCAGCAGCTTGGACGGGATCGAGACCCAGTACTTC.

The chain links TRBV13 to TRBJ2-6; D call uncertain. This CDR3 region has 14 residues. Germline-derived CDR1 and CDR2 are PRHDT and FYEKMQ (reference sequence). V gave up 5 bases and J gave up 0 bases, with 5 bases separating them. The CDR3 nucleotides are TGTGCCAGCAGCCGGGCCTCTGGGGCCAACGTCCTGACTTTC. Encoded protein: CASSRASGANVLTF.

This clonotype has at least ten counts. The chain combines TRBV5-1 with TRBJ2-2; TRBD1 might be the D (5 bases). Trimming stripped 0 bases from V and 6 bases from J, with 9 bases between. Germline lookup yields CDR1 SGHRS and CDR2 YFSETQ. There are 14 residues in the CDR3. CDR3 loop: CASSLASGPGELFF. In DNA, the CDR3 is TGCGCCAGCAGCTTGGCCTCAGGGCCCGGGGAGCTGTTTTTT.

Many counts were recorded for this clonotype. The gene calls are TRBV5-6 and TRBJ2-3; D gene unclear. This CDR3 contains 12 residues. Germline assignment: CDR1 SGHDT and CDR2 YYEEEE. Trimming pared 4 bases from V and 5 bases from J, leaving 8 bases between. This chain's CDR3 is CASSRRGDTQYF. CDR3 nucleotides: TGTGCCAGCAGCCGAAGAGGAGATACGCAGTATTTT.

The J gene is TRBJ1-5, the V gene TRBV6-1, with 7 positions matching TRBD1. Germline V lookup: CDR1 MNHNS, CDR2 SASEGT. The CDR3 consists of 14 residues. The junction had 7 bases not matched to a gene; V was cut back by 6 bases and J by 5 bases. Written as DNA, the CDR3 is TGTGCCAGCAGCTCGACAGGGAACCATCAGCCCCAGCATTTT. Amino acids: CASSSTGNHQPQHF.

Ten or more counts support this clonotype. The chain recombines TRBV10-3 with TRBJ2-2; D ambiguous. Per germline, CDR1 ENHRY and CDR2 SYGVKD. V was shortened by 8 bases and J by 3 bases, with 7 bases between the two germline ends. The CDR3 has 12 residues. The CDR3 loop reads CAIGRDTGELFF. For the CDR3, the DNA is TGTGCCATCGGCCGGGACACCGGGGAGCTGTTTTTT.

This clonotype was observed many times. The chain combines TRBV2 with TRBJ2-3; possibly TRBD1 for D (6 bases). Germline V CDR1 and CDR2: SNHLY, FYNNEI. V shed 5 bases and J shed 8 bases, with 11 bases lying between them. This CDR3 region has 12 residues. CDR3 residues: CASSLRGGTQYF. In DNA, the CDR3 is TGTGCCAGCAGTCTCAGGGGCGGTACGCAGTATTTT.

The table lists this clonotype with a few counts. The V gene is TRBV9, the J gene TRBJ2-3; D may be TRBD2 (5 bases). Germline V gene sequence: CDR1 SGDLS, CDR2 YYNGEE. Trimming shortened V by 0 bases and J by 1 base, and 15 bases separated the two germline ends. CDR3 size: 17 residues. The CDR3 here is CASSVGGRVKRTDTQYF. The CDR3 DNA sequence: TGTGCCAGCAGCGTAGGTGGGCGGGTCAAACGCACAGATACGCAGTATTTT.